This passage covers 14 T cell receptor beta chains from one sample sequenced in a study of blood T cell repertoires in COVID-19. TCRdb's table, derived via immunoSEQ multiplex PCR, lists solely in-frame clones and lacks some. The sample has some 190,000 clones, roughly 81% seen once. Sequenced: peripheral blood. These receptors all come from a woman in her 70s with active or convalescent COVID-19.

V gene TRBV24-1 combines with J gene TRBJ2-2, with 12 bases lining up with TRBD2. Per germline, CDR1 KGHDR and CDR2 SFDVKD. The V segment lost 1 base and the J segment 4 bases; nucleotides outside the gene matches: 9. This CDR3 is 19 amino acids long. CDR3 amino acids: CATSDLGLAGGPCTGELFF. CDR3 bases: TGTGCCACCAGTGATTTAGGGCTAGCGGGAGGGCCCTGCACCGGGGAGCTGTTTTTT.

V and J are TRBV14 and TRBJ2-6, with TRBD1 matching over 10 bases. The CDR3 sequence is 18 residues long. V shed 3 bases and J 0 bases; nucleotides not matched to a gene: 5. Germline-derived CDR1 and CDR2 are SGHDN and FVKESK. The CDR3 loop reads CASSQRTGGHSGANVLTF. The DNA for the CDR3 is TGTGCCAGCAGCCAGAGGACAGGGGGTCACTCTGGGGCCAACGTCCTGACTTTC.

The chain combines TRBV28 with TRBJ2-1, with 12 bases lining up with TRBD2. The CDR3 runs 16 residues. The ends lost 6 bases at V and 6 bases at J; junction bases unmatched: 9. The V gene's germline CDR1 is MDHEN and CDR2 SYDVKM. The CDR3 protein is CASRSPPGLAGNEQFF. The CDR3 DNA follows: TGTGCCAGCAGGTCCCCTCCGGGACTAGCGGGCAATGAGCAGTTCTTC.

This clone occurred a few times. CDR3 coding DNA: TGCGCCAGCAGCCAAGCTAGCGGGAGGGCCGATCGAGAGCAGTACTTC. This sequence encodes CASSQASGRADREQYF. The rearrangement links TRBV4-1 to TRBJ2-7; 12 bases match TRBD2. CDR3 length: 16 amino acids. CDR1 is MGHRA, CDR2 YSYEKL, per germline. V trimming: 1 base; J trimming: 7 bases; junction bases outside the gene matches: 8.

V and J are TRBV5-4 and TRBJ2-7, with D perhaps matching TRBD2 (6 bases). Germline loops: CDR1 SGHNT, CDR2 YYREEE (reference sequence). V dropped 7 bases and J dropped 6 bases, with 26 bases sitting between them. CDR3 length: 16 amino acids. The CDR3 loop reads CASSLSGAGRSSEQYF. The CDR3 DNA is TGTGCCAGCTCACTCTCCGGGGCGGGAAGGTCTTCCGAGCAGTACTTC.

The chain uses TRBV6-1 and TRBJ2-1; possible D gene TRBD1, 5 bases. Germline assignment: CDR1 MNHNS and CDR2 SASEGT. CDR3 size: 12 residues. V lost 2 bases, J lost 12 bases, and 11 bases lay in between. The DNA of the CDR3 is TGTGCCAGCAGTGAATTGGTAAGGGGGCAGTTCTTC. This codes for CASSELVRGQFF.

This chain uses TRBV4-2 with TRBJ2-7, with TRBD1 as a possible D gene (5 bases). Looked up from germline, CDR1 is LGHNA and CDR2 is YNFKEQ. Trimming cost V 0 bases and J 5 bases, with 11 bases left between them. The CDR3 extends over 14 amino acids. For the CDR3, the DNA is TGTGCCAGCAGCCAAGACAGGGTTTCGGACGAGCAGTACTTC. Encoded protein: CASSQDRVSDEQYF.

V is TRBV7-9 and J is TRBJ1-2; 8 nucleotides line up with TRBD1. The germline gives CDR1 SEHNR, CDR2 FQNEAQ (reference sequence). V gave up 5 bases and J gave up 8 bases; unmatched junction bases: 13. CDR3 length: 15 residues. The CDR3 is CASSSQGARDEGYTF. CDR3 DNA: TGTGCCAGCAGCAGCCAGGGGGCGCGGGATGAGGGCTACACCTTC.

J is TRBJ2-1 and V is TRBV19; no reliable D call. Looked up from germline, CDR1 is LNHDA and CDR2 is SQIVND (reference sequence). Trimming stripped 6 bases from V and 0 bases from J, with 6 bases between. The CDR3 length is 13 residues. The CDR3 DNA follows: TGTGCCAGTAGAACGAGCTCCTACAATGAGCAGTTCTTC. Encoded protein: CASRTSSYNEQFF.

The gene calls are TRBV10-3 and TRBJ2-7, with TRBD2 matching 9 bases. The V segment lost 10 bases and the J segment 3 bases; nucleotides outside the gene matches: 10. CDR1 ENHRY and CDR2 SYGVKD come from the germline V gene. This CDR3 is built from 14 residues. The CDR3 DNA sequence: TGTGCCACCCAGTCGCTAGCGGGGTTCTACGAGCAGTACTTC. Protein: CATQSLAGFYEQYF.

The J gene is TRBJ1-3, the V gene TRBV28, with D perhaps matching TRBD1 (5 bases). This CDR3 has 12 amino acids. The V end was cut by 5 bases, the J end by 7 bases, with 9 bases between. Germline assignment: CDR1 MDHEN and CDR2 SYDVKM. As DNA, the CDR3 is TGTGCCAGCAGTCACAGGCGGAACACCATATATTTT. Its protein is CASSHRRNTIYF.

The CDR3 region has the DNA TGTGCCAGCAGCTTAATAGGGGGCCGCACTGAAGCTTTCTTT. Its translation: CASSLIGGRTEAFF. The chain couples TRBV7-3 to TRBJ1-1, with TRBD1 identical over 7 bases. Germline V CDR1 and CDR2: SGHTA, FQGTGA. This CDR3 is built from 14 residues. Trimming at V came to 1 base and at J to 4 bases, leaving 3 bases not matched to a gene.

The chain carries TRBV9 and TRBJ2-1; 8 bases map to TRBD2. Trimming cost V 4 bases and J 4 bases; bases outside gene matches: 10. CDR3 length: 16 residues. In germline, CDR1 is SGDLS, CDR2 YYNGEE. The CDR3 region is CASSPLVTSAYNEQFF. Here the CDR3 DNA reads TGTGCCAGCAGCCCGCTAGTGACTAGCGCTTACAATGAGCAGTTCTTC.

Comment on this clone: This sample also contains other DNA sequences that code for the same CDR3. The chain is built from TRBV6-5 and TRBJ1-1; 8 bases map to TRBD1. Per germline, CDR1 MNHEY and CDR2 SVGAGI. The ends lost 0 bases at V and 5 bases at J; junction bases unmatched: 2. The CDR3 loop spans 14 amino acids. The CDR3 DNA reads TGTGCCAGCAGTTACTCCAGGGGGCGGACTGAAGCTTTCTTT. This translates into CASSYSRGRTEAFF.